Below, 2 T cell receptor beta chains from the same sample are listed, as sequenced in a study of blood T cell repertoires in COVID-19. The protocol was immunoSEQ multiplex PCR, while the TCRdb copy is restricted to in-frame clones and leaves out a portion. This table has tens of thousands of clones, around 80% appearing once. The sequenced material came from peripheral blood. The receptors come from a man of 80 years or more with active or convalescent COVID-19.

This rearrangement joins TRBV6-2 or TRBV6-3 to TRBJ1-5, with D unclear. Deletions cut 6 bases from V and 1 base from J, with 10 bases between. Germline CDR1 is MNHEY and CDR2 is SVGEGT. The CDR3 loop spans 14 amino acids. Here the CDR3 reads CASSFDGSNQPQHF. The CDR3 DNA sequence: TGTGCCAGCAGCTTCGACGGGAGCAATCAGCCCCAGCATTTT.

V is TRBV12-3 or TRBV12-4 and J is TRBJ1-2; 9 bases are a match to TRBD1. This CDR3 region has 13 residues. V lost 5 bases to trimming and J lost 6 bases; unmatched junction nucleotides: 4. As DNA, the CDR3 is TGTGCCAGCAGTACGGGACAGGGACATGGCTACACCTTC. It encodes CASSTGQGHGYTF.